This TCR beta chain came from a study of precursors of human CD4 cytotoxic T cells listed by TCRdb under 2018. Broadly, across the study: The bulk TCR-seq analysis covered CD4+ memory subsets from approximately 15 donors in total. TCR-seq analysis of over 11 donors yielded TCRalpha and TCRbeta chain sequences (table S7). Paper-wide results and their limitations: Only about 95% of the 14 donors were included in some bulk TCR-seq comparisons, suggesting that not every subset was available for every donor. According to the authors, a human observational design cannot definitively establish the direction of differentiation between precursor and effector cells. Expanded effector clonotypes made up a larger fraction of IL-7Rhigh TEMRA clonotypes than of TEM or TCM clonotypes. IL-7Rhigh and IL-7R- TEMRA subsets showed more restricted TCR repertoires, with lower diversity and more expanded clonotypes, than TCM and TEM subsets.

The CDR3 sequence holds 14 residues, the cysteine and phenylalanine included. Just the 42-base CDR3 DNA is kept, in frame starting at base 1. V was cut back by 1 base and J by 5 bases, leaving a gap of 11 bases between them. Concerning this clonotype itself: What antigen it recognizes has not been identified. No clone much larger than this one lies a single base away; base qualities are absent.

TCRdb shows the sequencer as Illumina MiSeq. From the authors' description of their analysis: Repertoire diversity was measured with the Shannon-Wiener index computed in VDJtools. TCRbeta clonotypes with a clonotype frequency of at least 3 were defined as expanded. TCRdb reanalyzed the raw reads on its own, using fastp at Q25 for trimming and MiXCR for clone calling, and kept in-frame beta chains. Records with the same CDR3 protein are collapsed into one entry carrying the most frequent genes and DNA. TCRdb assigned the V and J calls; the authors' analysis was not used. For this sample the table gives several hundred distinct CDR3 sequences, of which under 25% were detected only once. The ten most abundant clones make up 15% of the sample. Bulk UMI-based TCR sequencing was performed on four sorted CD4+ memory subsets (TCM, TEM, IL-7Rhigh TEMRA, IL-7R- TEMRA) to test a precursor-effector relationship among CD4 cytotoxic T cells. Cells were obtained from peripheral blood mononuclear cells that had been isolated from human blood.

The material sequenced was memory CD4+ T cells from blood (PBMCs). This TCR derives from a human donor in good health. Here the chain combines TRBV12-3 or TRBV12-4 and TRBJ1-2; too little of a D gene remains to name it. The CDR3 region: CASSLGGQFYGYTF. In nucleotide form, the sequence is TGTGCCAGCAGTTTAGGCGGGCAGTTTTATGGCTACACCTTC.